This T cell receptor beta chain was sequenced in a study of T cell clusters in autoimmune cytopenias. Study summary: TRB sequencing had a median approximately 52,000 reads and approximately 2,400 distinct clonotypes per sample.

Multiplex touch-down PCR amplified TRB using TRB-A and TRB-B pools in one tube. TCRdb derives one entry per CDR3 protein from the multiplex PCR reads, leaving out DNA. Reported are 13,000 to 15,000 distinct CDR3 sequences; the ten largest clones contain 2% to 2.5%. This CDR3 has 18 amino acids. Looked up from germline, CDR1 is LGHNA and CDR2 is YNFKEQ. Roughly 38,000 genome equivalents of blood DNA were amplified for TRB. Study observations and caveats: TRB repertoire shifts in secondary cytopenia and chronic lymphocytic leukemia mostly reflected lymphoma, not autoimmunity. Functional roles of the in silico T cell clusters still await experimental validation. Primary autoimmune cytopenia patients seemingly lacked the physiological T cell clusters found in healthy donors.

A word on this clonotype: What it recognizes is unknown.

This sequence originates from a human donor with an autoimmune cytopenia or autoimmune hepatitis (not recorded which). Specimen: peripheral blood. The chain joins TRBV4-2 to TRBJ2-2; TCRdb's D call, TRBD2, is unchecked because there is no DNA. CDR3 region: CASSQDSLAGAHTGELFF.